This is a list of T cell receptor beta chains from one sample in a study of shared clonotypes between healthy human individuals. This table comes from immunoSEQ multiplex PCR, and its TCRdb copy is limited to in-frame clones, with some not included. The data show some 1.4 million clones, with roughly 96% seen just once and approximately 1.1% held by the top ten. Sequencing was performed on naive CD4+ T cells sorted from blood. The source of these receptors is a man younger than 45 in good health. CDR3s include the opening cysteine and the closing phenylalanine or tryptophan. Fields, in order: J gene, D gene, V gene, CDR3 DNA, CDR3 protein. A D gene is named only where the DNA matches it firmly.

J gene: TRBJ1-2
D gene: -
V gene: TRBV6-1
CDR3 DNA: TGTGCCAGCAGTGAGGCCCTGATCTATGGCTACACCTTC
CDR3 protein: CASSEALIYGYTF

J gene: TRBJ2-7
D gene: -
V gene: TRBV10-1
CDR3 DNA: TGCGCCAGCAGCTTGACTGCCTCCTACGAGCAGTACTTC
CDR3 protein: CASSLTASYEQYF

J gene: TRBJ1-3
D gene: TRBD1
V gene: TRBV9
CDR3 DNA: TGTGCCAGCAGCGTAGATCTGGGACAGTCTGGAAACACCATATATTTT
CDR3 protein: CASSVDLGQSGNTIYF

J gene: TRBJ2-1
D gene: TRBD2
V gene: TRBV15
CDR3 DNA: TGTGCCACCAGCAGAGGGGCGCTAGCGGTAAATGAGCAGTTCTTC
CDR3 protein: CATSRGALAVNEQFF

J gene: TRBJ2-2
D gene: -
V gene: TRBV19
CDR3 DNA: TGTGCCAGTAGTATACAAACTTTAAGCGGGGAGCTGTTTTTT
CDR3 protein: CASSIQTLSGELFF

J gene: TRBJ2-1
D gene: -
V gene: TRBV10-3
CDR3 DNA: TGTGCCATCAGTGAGTTGGGCGGCACCTCCTACAATGAGCAGTTCTTC
CDR3 protein: CAISELGGTSYNEQFF

J gene: TRBJ1-2
D gene: -
V gene: TRBV2
CDR3 DNA: TGTGCCAGCAGGGACGCTCCGGGACGGAGTAACTATGGCTACACCTTC
CDR3 protein: CASRDAPGRSNYGYTF

J gene: TRBJ1-5
D gene: TRBD1
V gene: TRBV28
CDR3 DNA: TGTGCCAGCAGTGGACAGGGGAGTGGCAATCAGCCCCAGCATTTT
CDR3 protein: CASSGQGSGNQPQHF

J gene: TRBJ2-2
D gene: -
V gene: TRBV7-6
CDR3 DNA: TGTGCCAGCGGGCGGAGAACCGGGGAGCTGTTTTTT
CDR3 protein: CASGRRTGELFF

J gene: TRBJ1-1
D gene: -
V gene: TRBV9
CDR3 DNA: TGTGCCAGCAGCGCGACAGGCTGGAACACTGAAGCTTTCTTT
CDR3 protein: CASSATGWNTEAFF